These T cell receptor beta chains were read from a single sample in a study of human T cells and chemical hapten exposure. A single record per CDR3 protein comes from TCRdb applying MiXCR to the RACE reads. The data hold about 82,000 distinct CDR3 sequences, with less than 8.5% observed a single time. Specimen: whole blood, collected in connection with sensitization to the hapten diphenylcyclopropenone (DPC). The receptors shown here come from a woman aged 25 to 39 with alopecia areata. Some clones in this sample may be carry-over from other donors' samples. Each CDR3 is given without its conserved first and last residue.

>TRBJ1-1|TRBV12-5|14
ASGLSFGGSFSEAF
>TRBJ1-2|TRBV5-1|14
ASSPDSILTNYGYT
>TRBJ1-1|TRBV5-1|10
ASSLSSTEAF
>TRBJ2-3|TRBV18|13
ASSPIGQSTDTQY
>TRBJ2-5|TRBV30|11
AWSVRQGETQY
>TRBJ2-1|TRBV9|14
ASSVGGSMGYNEQF
>TRBJ2-4|TRBV6-5|18
ASSYSIPRGGYLAKNIQY
>TRBJ2-7|TRBV24-1|15
ATSDVKPGQPIYEQY
>TRBJ1-1|TRBV27|11
ASSTALQAQAF
>TRBJ2-2|TRBV6-1|14
ASSEHRDRNTGELF
>TRBJ2-3|TRBV10-3|12
AISFSGVTDTQY
>TRBJ1-4|TRBV7-9|11
ASRAATNEKLF
>TRBJ2-3|TRBV20-1|12
SALDSFRTDTQY
>TRBJ1-1|TRBV2|12
ASRAGTGTAEAF
>TRBJ1-2|TRBV30|11
AWSVGGRDGYT
>TRBJ2-1|TRBV5-1|15
ASSPGWGGDPYNEQF
>TRBJ1-4|TRBV21-1|13
ASQPRQGTNEKLF
>TRBJ2-3|TRBV10-3|12
AMKGGPSTDTQY
>TRBJ2-7|TRBV5-1|14
ASSVTAGSGSYEQY
>TRBJ1-1|TRBV30|10
AWKTGNTEAF
>TRBJ1-1|TRBV7-9|13
ASSLEIGMNTEAF
>TRBJ2-1|TRBV5-1|12
ASKGGDSYNEQF
>TRBJ1-1|TRBV30|9
AWSPRREAF
>TRBJ2-3|TRBV12-3/TRBV12-4|14
ASSFALAGGANTQY
>TRBJ2-3|TRBV7-8|16
ASSYLPSRQTYTDTQY
>TRBJ2-5|TRBV29-1|12
SVVPRGLGETQY
>TRBJ1-1|TRBV5-1|12
ASSQQGGETEAF
>TRBJ1-1|TRBV12-3/TRBV12-4|13
ASSPEVGANTEAF
>TRBJ1-2|TRBV29-1|12
SATPGQGGSGYT
>TRBJ2-7|TRBV6-5|13
ASSPPAKGTYEQY
>TRBJ2-3|TRBV20-1|14
SATDPRGAGTDTQY
>TRBJ2-3|TRBV6-5|10
ASSAGTDTQY
>TRBJ2-3|TRBV29-1|12
SVSGSGITDTQY
>TRBJ2-7|TRBV6-2/TRBV6-3|11
ASKGQGDYEQY
>TRBJ1-1|TRBV20-1|12
SAREQGANTEAF
>TRBJ1-6|TRBV10-3|12
AISQNRDNSPLH
>TRBJ1-3|TRBV6-1|13
ASSEFETGRNTIY
>TRBJ2-1|TRBV7-7|12
ASSLRQGAIEQF
>TRBJ1-4|TRBV7-9|15
ASSSNVPGPWKEKLF
>TRBJ1-2|TRBV27|11
ASSLEGSYGYT